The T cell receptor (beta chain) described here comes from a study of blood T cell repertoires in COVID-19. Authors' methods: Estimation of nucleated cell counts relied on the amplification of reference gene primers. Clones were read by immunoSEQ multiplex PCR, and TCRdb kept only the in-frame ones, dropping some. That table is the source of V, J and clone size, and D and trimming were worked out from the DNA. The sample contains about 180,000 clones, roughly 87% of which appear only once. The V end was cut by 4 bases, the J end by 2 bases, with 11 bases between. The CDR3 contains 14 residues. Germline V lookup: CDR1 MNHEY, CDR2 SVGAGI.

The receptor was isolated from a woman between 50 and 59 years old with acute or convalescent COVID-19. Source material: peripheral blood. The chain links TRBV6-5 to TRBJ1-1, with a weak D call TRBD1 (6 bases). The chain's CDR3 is CASSSRQANTEAFF. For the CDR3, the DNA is TGTGCCAGCAGTTCTCGACAGGCTAACACTGAAGCTTTCTTT.